This TCR beta chain comes out of a study of T cell repertoires in cytomegalovirus infection (dated by TCRdb to between 2018 and 2021). In the study overall: Donor HLA type was relevant to the analysis, because carriage of CMV infection together with the matching HLA type was indicated by public TCR beta signatures. Study-wide conclusions, independent of this receptor: The ex vivo response was dominated by HLA-C-restricted CMV-specific TCR beta clonotypes, which also provided the single most frequent clonotype in two of eight donors. Carriers of CMV infection plus the relevant HLA type were discriminated by the cumulative frequency of public TCR beta family members in the study cohort and in an independent 352-donor cohort.

Many counts were recorded for this clonotype. It lacks a known antigen. No quality values exist for individual bases; no much larger clone is one base distant. Measured from the cysteine to the phenylalanine, the CDR3 is 13 residues long. The sequence is cut down to CDR3 DNA, 39 bases in frame from base 1. V is trimmed back by 10 bases and J by 1 base, and the junction contains 4 bases that no gene match accounts for. The germline V gene yields MDHEN for CDR1 and SYDVKM for CDR2. Sequencing instrument: Illumina HiSeq 1500. TCRdb reprocessed the public reads (quality trimming at Q25 with fastp, clone calling with MiXCR) and kept in-frame beta chains. CDR3 protein sequences are deduplicated, and each keeps its most common genes and DNA. The sample table contains 210,000 or so distinct CDR3 sequences; only one count was recorded for 6.5% of them. Of the sample, around 6.5% falls within the top ten clones.

Sequencing was carried out using PBMCs. The chain links TRBV28 with TRBJ1-1, and TRBD1 aligns with 9 junction nucleotides. The TCR originated in a human donor in good health (CMV status not recorded). Some clones in this sample may be carry-over from other donors' samples. The DNA is as follows: TGTGCCACCCAGGGACAGGGGAACACTGAAGCTTTCTTT. It encodes CATQGQGNTEAFF.